This entry describes one T cell receptor (beta chain). The target antigen is unknown. The data were obtained in a study of Graves' ophthalmopathy and Graves' hyperthyroidism. Whole-study findings and limits: In predicting ophthalmopathy progression, the model reached nearly 71% sensitivity and about 73% specificity. Blood also carried most expanded thyroid clonotypes exceeding 0.001 frequency.

Stable hyperthyroidism denotes an absence of ophthalmopathy throughout 18 months of follow-up. It was from about 10 ml of fresh peripheral blood that the PBMCs came. As the template, RNA transcripts were used to amplify TCR beta CDR3 regions. Second-round multiplex PCR followed a first-round RT-PCR using HTBI primers. TCRdb fed the multiplex PCR reads into MiXCR, producing one record per CDR3 protein. The sample holds fewer than 20,000 distinct CDR3 sequences; roughly 50% are singletons and the top ten take 25%. The CDR3 is 11 amino acids. Trimming took off 8 bases at V and 8 bases at J, with 15 bases between the two ends. Germline V gene sequence: CDR1 GTSNPN, CDR2 SVGIG (reference sequence).

This receptor was identified in a woman in her thirties or forties with stable Graves' hyperthyroidism. Sequencing input: peripheral blood. This sequence joins TRBV30 and TRBJ1-2; tentatively, D is TRBD1 (6 bases). The CDR3 region is CAETGPWGYTF. DNA of the CDR3: TGTGCCGAAACAGGGCCGTGGGGCTACACCTTC.